This note documents a single TCR beta chain sequence. The sample originates from a study of patients and donors after allogeneic stem cell transplantation. TCRdb reprocessed the RT-PCR reads via MiXCR and lists one record per CDR3 protein. The sample lists tens of thousands of distinct CDR3 sequences; 13% were seen once. Unmatched junction bases numbered 7, after V lost 2 bases and J lost 4 bases. The germline V gene has CDR1 LGHNA and CDR2 YNFKEQ. The CDR3 has 15 residues. The receptor was derived from a human donor who was either an allogeneic HSCT recipient or a stem cell or donor lymphocyte infusion donor (not recorded which). It is not recorded whose cells these are; they may come from a transplant donor. This chain connects TRBV4-2 to TRBJ2-7; 8 positions match TRBD2. The sequencing sample was made of blood, either unsorted or a sorted T cell fraction (not recorded which). The CDR3 spells CASSQMGLGSYEQYF. CDR3 nucleotides: TGTGCCAGCAGCCAAATGGGACTAGGATCTTACGAGCAGTACTTC.